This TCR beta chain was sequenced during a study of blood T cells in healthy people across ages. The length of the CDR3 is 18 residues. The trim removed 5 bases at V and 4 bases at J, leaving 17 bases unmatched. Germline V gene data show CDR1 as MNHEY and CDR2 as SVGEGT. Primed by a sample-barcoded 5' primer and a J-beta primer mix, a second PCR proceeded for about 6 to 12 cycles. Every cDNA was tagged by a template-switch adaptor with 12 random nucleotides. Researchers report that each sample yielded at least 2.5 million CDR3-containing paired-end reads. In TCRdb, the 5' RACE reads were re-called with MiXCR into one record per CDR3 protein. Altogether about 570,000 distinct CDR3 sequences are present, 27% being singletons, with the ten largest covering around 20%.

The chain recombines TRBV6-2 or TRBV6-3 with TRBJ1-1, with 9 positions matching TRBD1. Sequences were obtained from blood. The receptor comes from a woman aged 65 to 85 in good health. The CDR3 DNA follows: TGTGCCAGCAGTCGCGAAACTAGCTACAGGGGGCGAGGCACTGAAGCTTTCTTT. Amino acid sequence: CASSRETSYRGRGTEAFF.